These 5 T cell receptor beta chains share one sample of origin, sequenced in a study of PD-1 blockade in classical Hodgkin lymphoma. Every patient relapsed after autologous stem cell transplantation, and brentuximab vedotin exposure varied. TCRdb keeps only in-frame clones here, not all; method: immunoSEQ multiplex PCR. This table has over 90,000 clones, about 88% appearing once. The sequences come from peripheral blood mononuclear cells (PBMCs), collected before the second cycle of nivolumab. The receptor source for this set is a human donor with classical Hodgkin lymphoma.

The chain combines TRBV7-8 with TRBJ2-3; TRBD1 matches 7 bases. The CDR3 loop spans 19 amino acids. From germline, CDR1 is SGHVS and CDR2 FQNEAQ. J gave up 0 bases and V 5 bases, and 17 bases lay outside the gene matches. DNA of the CDR3: TGTGCCAGCAGCCTCCTTCGCGCTAAGGGACAGACTAGCACAGATACGCAGTATTTT. Its translation is CASSLLRAKGQTSTDTQYF.

This clone was recorded once. This chain joins TRBV5-6 and TRBJ2-2; the D is unclear. The germline V and J ends were trimmed by 4 bases and 10 bases, with 14 bases remaining between them. CDR1 and CDR2 from the germline V gene are SGHDT and YYEEEE. This CDR3 contains 13 residues. The CDR3 protein is CASSPRVNAELFF. CDR3 nucleotides: TGTGCCAGCAGCCCCAGAGTAAACGCGGAGCTGTTTTTT.

The J gene is TRBJ2-4, the V gene TRBV27; D is ambiguous. Trimming took off 5 bases at V and 8 bases at J, with 13 bases between the two ends. There are 13 residues in the CDR3. The V gene's germline CDR1 is MNHEY and CDR2 SMNVEV (reference sequence). The CDR3 here is CASSAGRADIQYF. The CDR3 DNA follows: TGTGCCAGCAGTGCCGGTCGGGCGGACATTCAGTACTTC.

V is TRBV18 and J is TRBJ2-7, with 7 nucleotides matching TRBD1. The CDR3 has 12 residues. With 3 bases clipped from V and 5 bases from J, the junction kept 1 base outside the gene matches. Germline lookup yields CDR1 KGHSH and CDR2 LQKENI. CDR3 sequence (DNA): TGTGCCAGCTCACCGACAGGGAACGAGCAGTACTTC. Translating it yields CASSPTGNEQYF.

The chain joins TRBV13 to TRBJ2-1; TRBD2 matches 14 bases. This CDR3 contains 17 residues. With V trimmed by 5 bases and J by 7 bases, 10 bases remained unmatched. Looked up from germline, CDR1 is PRHDT and CDR2 is FYEKMQ (reference sequence). This chain's CDR3 is CASSPGTSGRGWNEQFF. In DNA form, the CDR3 reads TGTGCCAGCAGCCCAGGGACTAGCGGGAGAGGTTGGAATGAGCAGTTCTTC.